This entry features one T cell receptor beta chain sequence. Its antigen is not identified. Unique molecular identifiers featured in each of the TCR beta cDNA libraries. From the PCR reads, TCRdb called clonotypes with MiXCR, one entry per CDR3 protein. Of hundreds of thousands of distinct CDR3 sequences listed, about 32% were seen once; the top ten hold more than 0.45%. This sample stems from a study of post-analysis software for immune sequencing data. Study details: The courses of disease that were included comprised relapsing-remitting, secondary progressive and progressive-relapsing multiple sclerosis. Study-wide results and limits: By F measure, samples from a shared preparation batch strongly co-clustered. Relative to controls, patients with multiple sclerosis showed significantly lower normalized Chao1 diversity.

This TCR came from a girl aged 10-17 years with multiple sclerosis. What was sequenced was blood.

The CDR3 protein is CASSSGGGNNQPQHF. CDR3 nucleotides: TGTGCCAGCAGCTCTGGGGGGGGGAACAATCAGCCCCAGCATTTT. The genes are TRBV9 and TRBJ1-5, with D possibly matching TRBD1 (5 bases). CDR1 SGDLS and CDR2 YYNGEE come from the germline V gene. The CDR3 sequence is 15 residues long. V was shortened by 4 bases and J by 3 bases, with 14 bases between the two germline ends.